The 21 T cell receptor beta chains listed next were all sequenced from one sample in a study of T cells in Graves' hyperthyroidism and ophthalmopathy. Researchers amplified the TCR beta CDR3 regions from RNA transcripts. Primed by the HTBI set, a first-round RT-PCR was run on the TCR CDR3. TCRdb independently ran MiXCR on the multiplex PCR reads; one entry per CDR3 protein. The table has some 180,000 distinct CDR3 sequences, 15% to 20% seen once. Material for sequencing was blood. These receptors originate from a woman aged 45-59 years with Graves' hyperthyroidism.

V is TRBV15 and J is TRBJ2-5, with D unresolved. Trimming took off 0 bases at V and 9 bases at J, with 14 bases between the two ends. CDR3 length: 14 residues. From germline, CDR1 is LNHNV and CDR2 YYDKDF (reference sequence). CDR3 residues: CATSRDPGDEAQYF. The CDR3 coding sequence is TGTGCCACCAGCAGAGACCCAGGTGATGAGGCCCAGTACTTC.

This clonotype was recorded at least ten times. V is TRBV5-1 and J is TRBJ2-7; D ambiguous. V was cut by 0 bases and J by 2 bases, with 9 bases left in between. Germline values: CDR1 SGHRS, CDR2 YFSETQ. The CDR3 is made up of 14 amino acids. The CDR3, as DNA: TGCGCCAGCAGCTTGGTAGGTGGGACCTACGAGCAGTACTTC. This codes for CASSLVGGTYEQYF.

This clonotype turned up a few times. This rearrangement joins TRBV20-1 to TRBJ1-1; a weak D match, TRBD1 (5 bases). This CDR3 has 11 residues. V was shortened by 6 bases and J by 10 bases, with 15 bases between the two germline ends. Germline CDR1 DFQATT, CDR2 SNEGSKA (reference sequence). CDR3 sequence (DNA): TGCAGTGCCAGGTGGGGGTACGCAGCTTTCTTT. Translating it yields CSARWGYAAFF.

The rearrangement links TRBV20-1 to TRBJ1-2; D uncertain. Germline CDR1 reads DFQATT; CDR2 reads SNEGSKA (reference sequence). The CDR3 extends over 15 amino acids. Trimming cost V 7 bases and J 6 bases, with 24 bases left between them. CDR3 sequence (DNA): TGCAGTGATCGGACGGATCTCCCCGTAAAAGATGGCTACACCTTC. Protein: CSDRTDLPVKDGYTF.

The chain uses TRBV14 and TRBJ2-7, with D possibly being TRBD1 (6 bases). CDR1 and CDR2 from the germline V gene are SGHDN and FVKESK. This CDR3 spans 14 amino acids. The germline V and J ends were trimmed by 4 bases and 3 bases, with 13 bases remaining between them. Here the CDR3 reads CASSPTGANYEQYF. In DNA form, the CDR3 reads TGTGCCAGCAGCCCGACAGGCGCTAACTACGAGCAGTACTTC.

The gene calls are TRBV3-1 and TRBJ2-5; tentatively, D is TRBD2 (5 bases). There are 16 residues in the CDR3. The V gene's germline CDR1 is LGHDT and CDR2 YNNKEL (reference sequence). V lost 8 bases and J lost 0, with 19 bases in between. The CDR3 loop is CASLIWPRENQETQYF. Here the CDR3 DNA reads TGTGCCAGCCTCATTTGGCCCCGGGAAAACCAAGAGACCCAGTACTTC.

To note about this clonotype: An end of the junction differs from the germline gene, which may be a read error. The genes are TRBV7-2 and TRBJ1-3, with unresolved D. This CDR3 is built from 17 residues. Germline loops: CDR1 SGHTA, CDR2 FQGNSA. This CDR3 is CASSLAPWVSSGNTTYF. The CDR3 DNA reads TGTGCCAGCAGCTTAGCGCCGTGGGTGAGCTCTGGAAACACCACATATTTT.

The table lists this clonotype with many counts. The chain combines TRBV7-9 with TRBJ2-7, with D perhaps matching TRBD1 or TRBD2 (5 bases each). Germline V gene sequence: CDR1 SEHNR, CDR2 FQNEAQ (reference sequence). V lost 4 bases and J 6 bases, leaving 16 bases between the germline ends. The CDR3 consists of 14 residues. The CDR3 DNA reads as TGTGCCAGCAGCTCGCATGGGGGTCAGGGCGAGCAGTACTTC. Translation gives CASSSHGGQGEQYF.

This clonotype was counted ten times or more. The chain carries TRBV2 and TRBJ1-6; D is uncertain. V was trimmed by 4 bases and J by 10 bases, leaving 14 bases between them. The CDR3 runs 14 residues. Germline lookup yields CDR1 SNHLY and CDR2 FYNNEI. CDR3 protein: CASSVGLKGSPLHF. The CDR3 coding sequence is TGTGCCAGCAGTGTAGGGTTGAAGGGCTCACCCCTCCACTTT.

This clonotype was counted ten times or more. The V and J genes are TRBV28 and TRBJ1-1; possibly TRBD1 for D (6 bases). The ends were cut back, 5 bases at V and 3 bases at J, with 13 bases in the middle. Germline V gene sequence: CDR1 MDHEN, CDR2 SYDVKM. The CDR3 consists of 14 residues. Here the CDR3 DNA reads TGTGCCAGCAGTCCCCACAGGGATCACACTGAAGCTTTCTTT. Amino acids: CASSPHRDHTEAFF.

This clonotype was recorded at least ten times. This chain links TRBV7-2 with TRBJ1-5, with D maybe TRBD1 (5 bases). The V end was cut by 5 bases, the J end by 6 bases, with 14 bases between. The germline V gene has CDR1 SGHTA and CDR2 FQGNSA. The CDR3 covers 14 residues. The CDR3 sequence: CASSAGADSQPQHF. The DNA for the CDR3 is TGTGCCAGCAGCGCCGGGGCAGACTCTCAGCCCCAGCATTTT.

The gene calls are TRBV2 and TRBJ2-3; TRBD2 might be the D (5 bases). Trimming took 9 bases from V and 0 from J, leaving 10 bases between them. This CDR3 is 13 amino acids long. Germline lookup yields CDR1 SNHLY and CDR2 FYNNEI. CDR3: CARRTGSTDTQYF. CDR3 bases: TGTGCCAGAAGGACGGGAAGCACAGATACGCAGTATTTT.

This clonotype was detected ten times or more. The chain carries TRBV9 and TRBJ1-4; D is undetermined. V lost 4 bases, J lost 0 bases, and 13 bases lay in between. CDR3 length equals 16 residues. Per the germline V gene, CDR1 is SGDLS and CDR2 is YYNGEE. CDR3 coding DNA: TGTGCCAGCAGCCCCCCGACGGCCGCAACTAATGAAAAACTGTTTTTT. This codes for CASSPPTAATNEKLFF. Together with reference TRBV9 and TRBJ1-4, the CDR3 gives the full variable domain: DSGVTQTPKHLITATGQRVTLRCSPRSGDLSVYWYQQSLDQGLQFLIQYYNGEERAKGNILERFSAQQFPDLHSELNLSSLELGDSALYFCASSPPTAATNEKLFFGSGTQLSVL.

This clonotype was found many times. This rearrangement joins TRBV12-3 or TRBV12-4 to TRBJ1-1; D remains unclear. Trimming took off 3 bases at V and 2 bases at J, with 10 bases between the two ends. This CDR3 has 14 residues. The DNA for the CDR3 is TGTGCCAGCAGTTTTTCCTTCGTTAACACTGAAGCTTTCTTT. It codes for CASSFSFVNTEAFF.

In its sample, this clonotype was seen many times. The CDR3 bases are TGCGCCAGCAGCTCCAGGGGCCTGAACACTGAAGCTTTCTTT. Encoded protein: CASSSRGLNTEAFF. The rearrangement uses TRBV5-1 and TRBJ1-1, with D tentatively TRBD1 (6 bases). There are 14 residues in the CDR3. V shed 3 bases and J shed 0 bases, with 9 bases lying between them. From germline, CDR1 is SGHRS and CDR2 YFSETQ.

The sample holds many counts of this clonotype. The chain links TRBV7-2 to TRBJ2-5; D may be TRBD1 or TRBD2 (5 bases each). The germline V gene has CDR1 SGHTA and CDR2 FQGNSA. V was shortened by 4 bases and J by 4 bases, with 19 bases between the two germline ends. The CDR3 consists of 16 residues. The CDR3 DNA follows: TGTGCCAGCAGCTCGGGGACGGGATACCTCAGAGAGACCCAGTACTTC. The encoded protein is CASSSGTGYLRETQYF.

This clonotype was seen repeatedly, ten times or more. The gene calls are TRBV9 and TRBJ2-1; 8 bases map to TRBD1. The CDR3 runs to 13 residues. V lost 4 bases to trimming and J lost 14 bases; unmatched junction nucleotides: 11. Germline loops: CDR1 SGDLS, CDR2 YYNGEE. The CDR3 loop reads CASSPEGQGGKFF. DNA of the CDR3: TGTGCCAGCAGCCCTGAAGGACAGGGCGGGAAGTTCTTC.

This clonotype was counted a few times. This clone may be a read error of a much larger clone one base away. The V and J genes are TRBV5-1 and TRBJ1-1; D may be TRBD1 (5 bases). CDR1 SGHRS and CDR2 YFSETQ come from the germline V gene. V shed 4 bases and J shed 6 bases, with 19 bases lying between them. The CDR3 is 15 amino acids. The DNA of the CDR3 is TGCGCCAGCAGCCCGGGACCTCCCCCATACGCTGAAGCTTTCTTT. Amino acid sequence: CASSPGPPPYAEAFF.

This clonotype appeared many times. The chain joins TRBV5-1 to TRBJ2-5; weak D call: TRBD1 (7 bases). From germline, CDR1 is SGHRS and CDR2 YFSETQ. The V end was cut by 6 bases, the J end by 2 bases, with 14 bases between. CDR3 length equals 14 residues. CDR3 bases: TGCGCCAGCAAAGTGGCGGGACAGCAAGAGACCCAGTACTTC. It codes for CASKVAGQQETQYF.

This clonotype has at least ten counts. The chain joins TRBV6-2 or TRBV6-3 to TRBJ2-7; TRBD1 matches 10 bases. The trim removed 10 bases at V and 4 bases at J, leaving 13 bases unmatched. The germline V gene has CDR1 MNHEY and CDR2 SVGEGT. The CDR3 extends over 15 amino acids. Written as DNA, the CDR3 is TGTGCCACCCAAAGCTCCGGGACAGGGGTTTACGAGCAGTACTTC. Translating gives CATQSSGTGVYEQYF.

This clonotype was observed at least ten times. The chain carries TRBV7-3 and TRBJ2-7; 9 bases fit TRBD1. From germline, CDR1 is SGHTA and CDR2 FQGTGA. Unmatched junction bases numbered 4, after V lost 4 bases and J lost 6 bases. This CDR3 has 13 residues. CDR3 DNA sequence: TGTGCCAGCAGCTCAACAGGGGGCCTCGAGCAGTACTTC. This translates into CASSSTGGLEQYF.